A selection of T cell receptor beta chains follows, all from one sample in a study of CD8 T cell repertoires and HIV-1 epitope variants. Produced via immunoSEQ multiplex PCR; TCRdb's table is partial and in-frame only. The data contain thousands of clones, about three quarters of them singletons. Antigen specificity for these receptors is unknown. The sequenced sample consisted of cultured CD8+ T cells derived from PBMCs. All receptors derive from a male donor with HIV. Both conserved end residues are part of each CDR3. D genes are given only for firm matches. Clone size, where shown, is once, few, many, or a class for clones that have expanded.

>TRBJ2-1|NA|TRBD2|TRBV19
CASSPSGNEQFF
TGTGCCAGTAGTCCTAGCGGCAATGAGCAGTTCTTC
>TRBJ1-1|NA|NA|TRBV28
CASSLGTDYYRTEAFF
TGTGCCAGCAGCCTCGGGACTGACTATTATCGCACTGAAGCTTTCTTT
>TRBJ2-1|NA|NA|TRBV7-9
CASSLSSGVYNEQFF
TGTGCCAGCAGCTTATCGTCGGGAGTTTACAATGAGCAGTTCTTC
>TRBJ2-5|NA|NA|TRBV15
CATSSEGQGQETQYF
TGTGCCACCAGCAGCGAAGGGCAGGGGCAAGAGACCCAGTACTTC
>TRBJ2-2|NA|NA|TRBV2
CASSDTRTGELFF
TGTGCCAGCAGTGATACCCGAACCGGGGAGCTGTTTTTT
>TRBJ1-5|NA|NA|TRBV4-1
CASSQDVGGTQPQHF
TGCGCCAGCAGCCAAGACGTCGGGGGCACTCAGCCCCAGCATTTT
>TRBJ2-5|NA|TRBD1|TRBV9
CASSVTDRGLETQYF
TGTGCCAGCAGCGTCACGGACAGGGGGCTAGAGACCCAGTACTTC
>TRBJ2-7|NA|NA|TRBV2
CASSERGYSYEQYF
TGTGCCAGCAGTGAGCGGGGATACTCCTACGAGCAGTACTTC
>TRBJ1-2|NA|TRBD1|TRBV7-2
CASSTGGYGYTF
TGTGCCAGCAGCACAGGGGGCTATGGCTACACCTTC
>TRBJ2-1|NA|TRBD2|TRBV7-6
CASSLASGGGEQFF
TGTGCCAGCAGCTTAGCTAGCGGGGGGGGAGAGCAGTTCTTC
>TRBJ2-1|NA|TRBD1|TRBV4-2
CASSSIQGESANEQFF
TGTGCCAGCAGCTCTATACAGGGGGAATCCGCCAATGAGCAGTTCTTC
>TRBJ2-5|NA|NA|TRBV7-9
CASSVTGGEETQYF
TGTGCCAGCAGCGTAACAGGGGGGGAAGAGACCCAGTACTTC
>TRBJ2-3|NA|TRBD2|TRBV10-2
CASSEPGLAGDEDTQYF
TGCGCCAGCAGTGAGCCGGGACTAGCGGGAGATGAGGATACGCAGTATTTT
>TRBJ1-4|few|NA|TRBV11-3
CASSLGNREREKLFF
TGTGCCAGCAGCTTAGGTAACAGAGAGCGGGAAAAACTGTTTTTT
>TRBJ1-5|NA|NA|TRBV2
CASSDTYSNQPQHF
TGTGCCAGCAGCGATACTTATAGCAATCAGCCCCAGCATTTT
>TRBJ2-5|NA|TRBD2|TRBV6-6
CASRGGAGWETQYF
TGTGCCAGCAGGGGGGGAGCGGGGTGGGAGACCCAGTACTTC
>TRBJ2-5|NA|NA|TRBV2
CASSSAGIDQETQYF
TGTGCCAGCAGCTCCGCCGGGATAGATCAAGAGACCCAGTACTTC
>TRBJ2-7|NA|TRBD1|TRBV28
CASSGPGQGNHEQYF
TGTGCCAGCAGTGGACCGGGACAGGGTAACCACGAGCAGTACTTC